These T cell receptor beta chains were read from a single sample in a study of shared clonotypes between healthy human individuals. Repertoires were generated with immunoSEQ multiplex PCR, while TCRdb's copy carries only in-frame clones and drops some. This sample has 2 million to 2.5 million clones, with roughly 92% found just once. The sequenced material came from naive CD4+ T cells from PBMCs. The receptors here all came from a man aged 18 to 29 in good health. Some clones in this sample may be carry-over from other donors' samples. CDR3s include the opening cysteine and the closing phenylalanine or tryptophan. A D gene is named only where the DNA matches it firmly. Clone size is not always given. Where it is, it says once, few, many or a class for expanded clones.

abundance: .
d_gene: .
v_gene: TRBV7-3
j_gene: TRBJ2-2
CDR3aa: CASSLTGGTGELFF

abundance: .
d_gene: TRBD2
v_gene: TRBV18
j_gene: TRBJ2-1
CDR3aa: CASSPWLAGVVEQFF

abundance: .
d_gene: .
v_gene: TRBV28
j_gene: TRBJ2-3
CDR3aa: CASGLPGGWDTQYF

abundance: .
d_gene: .
v_gene: TRBV9
j_gene: TRBJ1-2
CDR3aa: CASSVDGQQGNYGYTF

abundance: .
d_gene: .
v_gene: TRBV7-3
j_gene: TRBJ2-5
CDR3aa: CASTTKETQYF

abundance: .
d_gene: TRBD1
v_gene: TRBV19
j_gene: TRBJ2-2
CDR3aa: CASRRIIGQGAGELFF

abundance: .
d_gene: TRBD2
v_gene: TRBV6-4
j_gene: TRBJ2-2
CDR3aa: CASSVLAGGGTGELFF

abundance: .
d_gene: .
v_gene: TRBV5-1
j_gene: TRBJ1-1
CDR3aa: CASSQKTGAEAFF

abundance: .
d_gene: .
v_gene: TRBV5-6
j_gene: TRBJ2-1
CDR3aa: CASSLVGRGLSEQFF

abundance: .
d_gene: TRBD2
v_gene: TRBV5-1
j_gene: TRBJ2-3
CDR3aa: CASRQGLAGGPDTQYF

abundance: once
d_gene: TRBD2
v_gene: TRBV11-3
j_gene: TRBJ2-1
CDR3aa: CASSAGLAGVRNEQFF

abundance: .
d_gene: .
v_gene: TRBV7-2
j_gene: TRBJ1-2
CDR3aa: CASSLASDFYGYTF

abundance: .
d_gene: .
v_gene: TRBV28
j_gene: TRBJ2-2
CDR3aa: CASSLRGTGNTGELFF

abundance: once
d_gene: .
v_gene: TRBV19
j_gene: TRBJ2-1
CDR3aa: CASSPSHNEQFF

abundance: .
d_gene: .
v_gene: TRBV25-1
j_gene: TRBJ1-5
CDR3aa: CASSESRDAHQPQHF

abundance: .
d_gene: .
v_gene: TRBV15
j_gene: TRBJ2-3
CDR3aa: CATSRDQGSETDTQYF

abundance: .
d_gene: .
v_gene: TRBV7-9
j_gene: TRBJ1-3
CDR3aa: CASSLDRPRGNTIYF

abundance: .
d_gene: .
v_gene: TRBV7-6
j_gene: TRBJ2-1
CDR3aa: CASSLEATRNEQFF

abundance: .
d_gene: .
v_gene: TRBV11-2
j_gene: TRBJ1-2
CDR3aa: CASSLVGQLGGYTF

abundance: .
d_gene: TRBD1
v_gene: TRBV28
j_gene: TRBJ2-7
CDR3aa: CASSLLGTGTSYEQYF

abundance: .
d_gene: TRBD2
v_gene: TRBV4-2
j_gene: TRBJ2-3
CDR3aa: CASSQDLAGDTQYF

abundance: .
d_gene: .
v_gene: TRBV9
j_gene: TRBJ1-2
CDR3aa: CASSDNDNYGYTF

abundance: .
d_gene: .
v_gene: TRBV5-4
j_gene: TRBJ1-5
CDR3aa: CASSPGLNQPQHF

abundance: .
d_gene: .
v_gene: TRBV7-9
j_gene: TRBJ2-1
CDR3aa: CASSLEVVTSYNEQFF

abundance: .
d_gene: TRBD2
v_gene: TRBV11-2
j_gene: TRBJ2-3
CDR3aa: CASVSGGLDTQYF

abundance: .
d_gene: TRBD2
v_gene: TRBV18
j_gene: TRBJ2-5
CDR3aa: CASSPGLAGGETQYF

abundance: .
d_gene: .
v_gene: TRBV28
j_gene: TRBJ1-5
CDR3aa: CASTDNQPQHF

abundance: .
d_gene: TRBD2
v_gene: TRBV11-2
j_gene: TRBJ2-3
CDR3aa: CASSLVPSGREGDTDTQYF

abundance: .
d_gene: TRBD2
v_gene: TRBV27
j_gene: TRBJ2-5
CDR3aa: CASSLGWGGQETQYF

abundance: .
d_gene: TRBD1
v_gene: TRBV11-2
j_gene: TRBJ1-2
CDR3aa: CASRGQGARGYGYTF

abundance: .
d_gene: .
v_gene: TRBV28
j_gene: TRBJ1-1
CDR3aa: CASSLNPLNTEAFF

abundance: .
d_gene: TRBD2
v_gene: TRBV28
j_gene: TRBJ2-3
CDR3aa: CASSPGWGGRARTQYF

abundance: .
d_gene: .
v_gene: TRBV1
j_gene: TRBJ2-1
CDR3aa: CTSSQESSRVCNEQFF

abundance: .
d_gene: .
v_gene: TRBV28
j_gene: TRBJ1-5
CDR3aa: CASSRRVLQPQHF

abundance: .
d_gene: .
v_gene: TRBV10-3
j_gene: TRBJ2-7
CDR3aa: CAISQSSYEQYF

abundance: .
d_gene: TRBD2
v_gene: TRBV30
j_gene: TRBJ2-3
CDR3aa: CAWSGLAGARDTQYF

abundance: .
d_gene: TRBD1
v_gene: TRBV18
j_gene: TRBJ2-3
CDR3aa: CASSPGTGVTDTQYF

abundance: once
d_gene: TRBD1
v_gene: TRBV2
j_gene: TRBJ1-5
CDR3aa: CASSGTGKGQPQHF

abundance: .
d_gene: TRBD1
v_gene: TRBV28
j_gene: TRBJ1-1
CDR3aa: CASSFLGRTGRTEAFF

abundance: once
d_gene: .
v_gene: TRBV9
j_gene: TRBJ2-3
CDR3aa: CASSPRGTDTQYF

abundance: once
d_gene: .
v_gene: TRBV6-1
j_gene: TRBJ1-5
CDR3aa: CASIGGRWNQPQHF

abundance: few
d_gene: .
v_gene: TRBV11-2
j_gene: TRBJ2-7
CDR3aa: CASSLGVHEQYF

abundance: .
d_gene: .
v_gene: TRBV30
j_gene: TRBJ2-1
CDR3aa: CAWRRGGYNEQFF

abundance: .
d_gene: .
v_gene: TRBV7-2
j_gene: TRBJ1-1
CDR3aa: CASSFGGGNTEAFF

abundance: .
d_gene: TRBD1
v_gene: TRBV6-1
j_gene: TRBJ1-2
CDR3aa: CASSSTGDDYGYTF

abundance: .
d_gene: .
v_gene: TRBV6-5
j_gene: TRBJ1-2
CDR3aa: CASSYVVGVGYGYTF

abundance: .
d_gene: TRBD1
v_gene: TRBV28
j_gene: TRBJ2-1
CDR3aa: CASKRNRGPYNEQFF

abundance: .
d_gene: .
v_gene: TRBV29-1
j_gene: TRBJ1-2
CDR3aa: CSVAARRTGYGYTF

abundance: .
d_gene: TRBD1
v_gene: TRBV29-1
j_gene: TRBJ2-7
CDR3aa: CSVGDRGLEQYF

abundance: once
d_gene: TRBD1
v_gene: TRBV28
j_gene: TRBJ2-5
CDR3aa: CASALQGAETQYF

abundance: .
d_gene: .
v_gene: TRBV5-4
j_gene: TRBJ1-5
CDR3aa: CASSLEGGSQPQHF